The 17 T cell receptor beta chains below all came from one sample that was sequenced in a study of cytomegalovirus exposure and HLA in healthy donors (TCRdb year 2017). The library was made by the immunoSEQ multiplex PCR assay. A mixture of 60 forward primers for TCR Vbeta segments and 13 reverse primers for TCR Jbeta segments was used in the multiplex PCR. The table comes from immuneACCESS by way of TCRdb, which keeps in-frame sequences with V and J called. Part of the clones is missing from these tables; in studies checked, under half for an unresolved V gene and the rest for unknown reasons. Within this sample are about 110,000 clones, with just under 70% of them counted one time only. The ten largest clonotypes hold roughly 5.5% of the sample. The sequencing sample was made of PBMCs. The receptors derive from an older woman in good health and CMV-seropositive.

The rearrangement uses TRBV6-5 and TRBJ1-2; 7 nucleotides match TRBD1. The CDR3 is made up of 14 amino acids. Germline CDR1 reads MNHEY; CDR2 reads SVGAGI. V gave up 5 bases and J gave up 0 bases; unmatched junction bases: 3. The CDR3 reads CASSTDRANYGYTF. The CDR3 DNA reads as TGTGCCAGCAGTACCGACAGGGCTAACTATGGCTACACCTTC.

The rearrangement uses TRBV5-1 and TRBJ2-7; a weak D match, TRBD1 (5 bases). Trimming took off 0 bases at V and 2 bases at J, with 12 bases between the two ends. The germline CDR1 and CDR2 sequences are SGHRS and YFSETQ. The CDR3 runs to 15 residues. The CDR3 nucleotides read TGCGCCAGCAGCTTGGACCAGGGTCCTACCTACGAGCAGTACTTC. This translates into CASSLDQGPTYEQYF. The whole variable domain, remainder taken from reference TRBV5-1 and TRBJ2-7, is KAGVTQTPRYLIKTRGQQVTLSCSPISGHRSVSWYQQTPGQGLQFLFEYFSETQRNKGNFPGRFSGRQFSNSRSEMNVSTLELGDSALYLCASSLDQGPTYEQYFGPGTRLTVT.

The V call is TRBV5-6, the J call TRBJ2-5; tentatively, D is TRBD1 (6 bases). CDR3 length: 13 amino acids. V gave up 7 bases and J gave up 2 bases, with 12 bases separating them. CDR1 SGHDT and CDR2 YYEEEE come from the germline V gene. This chain's CDR3 is CASFRQAQETQYF. The CDR3 nucleotides are TGTGCCAGCTTCCGACAGGCTCAAGAGACCCAGTACTTC.

This clone came up a few times. This chain links TRBV6-5 with TRBJ2-5; TRBD2 aligns across 11 bases. The end of the DNA is better explained by TRBJ2-7, so the J call may be wrong. The CDR3 is 16 amino acids. Germline assignment: CDR1 MNHEY and CDR2 SVGAGI. The CDR3 region is CASSYSRTSGGYEQYF. CDR3 DNA sequence: TGTGCCAGCAGTTACTCGAGAACTAGCGGGGGTTACGAGCAGTACTTC.

The rearrangement links TRBV27 to TRBJ1-6, with TRBD1 matching 9 bases. Germline V gene sequence: CDR1 MNHEY, CDR2 SMNVEV (reference sequence). CDR3 length equals 14 residues. V gave up 5 bases and J gave up 7 bases; unmatched junction bases: 3. The CDR3: CASSRTGANSPLHF. The CDR3 DNA is TGTGCCAGCAGTCGGACAGGGGCCAATTCACCCCTCCACTTT.

The chain is built from TRBV18 and TRBJ1-1; D call uncertain. The CDR3 extends over 13 amino acids. Between the trimmed V and J ends, which lost 4 bases and 3 bases, there was a span of 9 bases. Germline-derived CDR1 and CDR2 are KGHSH and LQKENI. The DNA of the CDR3 is TGTGCCAGCTCACTACTTCAAGACACTGAAGCTTTCTTT. It translates to CASSLLQDTEAFF.

This chain connects TRBV2 to TRBJ2-1; 10 bases match TRBD2. The CDR3 runs to 16 residues. V gave up 1 base and J gave up 3 bases; unmatched junction bases: 3. Germline-derived CDR1 and CDR2 are SNHLY and FYNNEI. This chain's CDR3 is CASSEEGLASYNEQFF. The CDR3 coding sequence is TGTGCCAGCAGTGAAGAGGGACTAGCGAGCTACAATGAGCAGTTCTTC.

The chain combines TRBV5-8 with TRBJ1-1; 10 bases match TRBD1. Per the germline V gene, CDR1 is SGHTS and CDR2 is YDEGEE. The CDR3 consists of 15 residues. The V gene end was trimmed by 0 bases and the J gene end by 4 bases; junction bases not matched to a gene: 3. In DNA form, the CDR3 reads TGTGCCAGCAGCTTGGGGACAGGGGGTACCACTGAAGCTTTCTTT. This encodes CASSLGTGGTTEAFF.

The chain links TRBV14 to TRBJ1-1; maybe TRBD1 (5 bases). Germline lookup yields CDR1 SGHDN and CDR2 FVKESK. Trimming left V 3 bases short and J 1 base short, with 12 bases between. CDR3 length: 15 amino acids. DNA for the CDR3: TGTGCCAGCAGCCACTCATTTCAGGGGAACACTGAAGCTTTCTTT. It is translated as CASSHSFQGNTEAFF.

The chain couples TRBV4-2 to TRBJ2-7; D perhaps matches TRBD1 (6 bases). Trimming removed 1 base from V and 3 bases from J, with 13 bases in between. The CDR3 loop spans 15 amino acids. Germline CDR1 and CDR2: LGHNA and YNFKEQ. The CDR3 region has the DNA TGTGCCAGCAGCCAAGTCGTGGACAGAAACTACGAGCAGTACTTC. As protein: CASSQVVDRNYEQYF.

The table lists this clone with a count of one. The chain couples TRBV6-5 to TRBJ1-2; tentatively, D is TRBD1 (6 bases). CDR3 length: 14 amino acids. V dropped 8 bases and J dropped 4 bases, with 17 bases sitting between them. CDR1 and CDR2 (germline): MNHEY, SVGAGI. Written as DNA, the CDR3 is TGTGCCAGCCGCGACAGAGGGGGAATCTATGGCTACACCTTC. Translated, it gives CASRDRGGIYGYTF.

This clone was detected a few times. The chain couples TRBV5-5 to TRBJ2-7; 7 bases line up with TRBD1. Trimming at V came to 6 bases and at J to 2 bases, leaving 5 bases not matched to a gene. Germline values: CDR1 SGHKS, CDR2 YYEKEE (reference sequence). There are 13 residues in the CDR3. Written as DNA, the CDR3 is TGTGCCAGCAACCCGACAGGGACCTACGAGCAGTACTTC. This encodes CASNPTGTYEQYF.

This chain connects TRBV5-4 to TRBJ2-3; maybe TRBD2 (6 bases). There are 15 residues in the CDR3. Trimming removed 5 bases at V and 6 bases at J, with 19 bases between. Germline V gene lookup returns CDR1 SGHNT and CDR2 YYREEE (reference sequence). The chain's CDR3 is CASSLEGTRGDTQYF. DNA for the CDR3: TGTGCCAGCAGTCTGGAGGGCACCCGTGGTGATACGCAGTATTTT. Combining the CDR3 with reference TRBV5-4 and TRBJ2-3 gives the whole variable domain ETGVTQSPTHLIKTRGQQVTLRCSSQSGHNTVSWYQQALGQGPQFIFQYYREEENGRGNFPPRFSGLQFPNYSSELNVNALELDDSALYLCASSLEGTRGDTQYFGPGTRLTVL.

The rearrangement joins TRBV7-2 to TRBJ1-4; 9 nucleotides agree with TRBD1. The length of the CDR3 is 16 residues. The germline gives CDR1 SGHTA, CDR2 FQGNSA. The V segment lost 4 bases and the J segment 0 bases; nucleotides outside the gene matches: 3. The CDR3 DNA is TGTGCCAGCAGCTCGACAGGGGGTGCAACTAATGAAAAACTGTTTTTT. Protein sequence: CASSSTGGATNEKLFF.

The rearrangement uses TRBV5-1 and TRBJ2-7; D remains ambiguous. Germline CDR1 is SGHRS and CDR2 is YFSETQ. This CDR3 has 13 amino acids. V gave up 4 bases and J gave up 3 bases, with 11 bases separating them. CDR3 region: CASSHTPGYEQYF. In nucleotides, the CDR3 is TGCGCCAGCAGCCATACACCGGGCTACGAGCAGTACTTC.

The CDR3 sequence: CASSGGGNEKLFF. Written as DNA, the CDR3 is TGCGCCAGCAGCGGGGGAGGTAATGAAAAACTGTTTTTT. The chain employs TRBV5-1 and TRBJ1-4; D may be TRBD1 (5 bases). Trimming pared 4 bases from V and 4 bases from J, leaving 8 bases between. Germline lookup yields CDR1 SGHRS and CDR2 YFSETQ. The CDR3 is 13 residues long.

V and J are TRBV2 and TRBJ2-1; 7 bases align to TRBD1. Trimming at V came to 6 bases and at J to 3 bases, leaving 5 bases not matched to a gene. Germline values: CDR1 SNHLY, CDR2 FYNNEI. CDR3 length: 14 amino acids. The CDR3 DNA follows: TGTGCCAGCAGGGACAGGAGCCTCTACAATGAGCAGTTCTTC. Encoded protein: CASRDRSLYNEQFF.